The sequence of this T cell receptor beta chain was determined in a study of OX40 agonist ivuxolimab in advanced cancers. Study in general: Patients achieving partial responses numbered three: one hepatocellular carcinoma case and two cutaneous melanoma cases.

Clones were read by immunoSEQ multiplex PCR, and TCRdb kept only the in-frame ones, dropping some. The top ten hold about 2.7% of the sample, which has roughly 53,000 clones, about 82% seen once. The germline CDR1 and CDR2 sequences are SGHTA and FQGNSA. This CDR3 is 15 amino acids long. Comment on this clone: Antigen unknown.

Autoimmune disease history or systemic immunosuppression led to patients being barred. General study points: Among the lowest levels of clonal expansion were found in partial responders at 0.1-3.0 mg/kg. Expanded clones tended on average to be more numerous among CD8+ T cells than CD4+.

The J gene is TRBJ2-5, the V gene TRBV7-2; D uncertain. Near its end, the DNA agrees better with TRBJ2-7, so the J call may be wrong. This sample comprised CD4+ or CD8+ T cells sorted from blood, obtained in a trial of the OX40 agonist ivuxolimab. The receptor's source is an adult with an advanced solid tumor such as melanoma, head and neck, liver or kidney cancer. This CDR3 reads CASSLVSLGTYEQYF. CDR3 sequence (DNA): TGTGCCAGCAGCTTAGTTTCCCTGGGGACCTACGAGCAGTACTTC.